Included here is one T cell receptor (beta chain) sequence, with context. Per the study methods: Amplification with reference gene primers provided the estimates of nucleated cell counts. Here immunoSEQ multiplex PCR was the method, and the copy in TCRdb shows in-frame clones only, minus some. The V and J calls and clone size were taken over from that table, and D and trimming were inferred from the DNA. This sample has tens of thousands of clones; 85% to 90% occur once, and the top ten carry more than 4%. This sample was included in a study of blood T cell repertoires in COVID-19. Turning to the study itself: Samples of COVID-19 (acute and convalescent) were obtained from the United States, Italy and Spain. In each case, the material was cDNA or gDNA derived from T cells, B-cell-depleted T cells, or PBMCs.

CDR3 length: 15 amino acids. V gave up 0 bases and J gave up 4 bases; unmatched junction bases: 2. The V gene's germline CDR1 is LGHNA and CDR2 YNFKEQ. The clonotype originates from a man between 65 and 79 years old with active COVID-19. The sequenced material came from peripheral blood. The V call is TRBV4-2, the J call TRBJ2-1; TRBD2 aligns across 8 bases. The CDR3 spells CASSQDRGGYNEQFF. The CDR3 DNA is TGTGCCAGCAGCCAAGACCGGGGGGGGTACAATGAGCAGTTCTTC.